The text below deals with one TCR beta chain. The antigen it binds to is not known. Base-call qualities are not available, and no considerably larger clone is one nucleotide away. The sample's time point, from its label and the paper: about 28 days (+/-7) after the second vaccine dose. AZD1222 recipients given second doses at about 4 weeks or at about 12 weeks were pooled, since spike-specific TCR depth and breadth were not found to differ between the two schedules. Vaccinee samples were obtained from the UK trials COV001 and COV002, which included a single-blind randomized controlled phase 2/3 trial of AZD1222 (ChAdOx1 nCoV-19) in healthy adults. For TCRbeta chain sequencing, PBMC samples from trial participants were taken at day 0 and at day 28 after the second dose. The data are from a study of T cell responses to AZD1222 COVID-19 vaccine (dated by TCRdb to 2020 to 2023). Study-level background: A total of roughly 240 trial participants underwent TCR sequencing, of whom 207 received two doses of AZD1222 and some 25 received two doses of the MenACWY control vaccine. Trial participants were enrolled into age subgroups of 18-55, 56-69 and 70-plus years, which contained 148, 28 and 57 TCR-sequenced participants, respectively. What the study reported, not specific to this receptor: The whole spike protein was spanned by vaccine-associated CD4 TCRs, and dominant responses were seen in regions 160-218 and 743-854. Because no day 14 peak-response samples were available, the repertoires could be characterized only after the peak T cell response. Participants were mostly white British and included more females than males, and it was suggested by the authors that clonal diversity may have been underestimated. After two AZD1222 doses, both the breadth and the depth of spike-specific TCRs were significantly higher than at day 0 and than in MenACWY recipients. Conclusions about previously exposed vaccinees are limited, since just a handful of AZD1222 recipients were seropositive for SARS-CoV-2 at baseline. Nearly half of unique spike-specific TCRs reportedly recognized epitopes outside regions mutated in the B.1.351 and B.1.1.7 variants. The 56-69-year group was small, and its depth increase did not reach significance, likely because of low power.

The CDR3 regions of human TCRbeta chains were subjected to immunosequencing. In the original analysis: Repertoire TCRs were checked for matches against a reference library of SARS-CoV-2-specific TCRs that had been generated using the MIRA antigen-specificity platform. Breadth was defined as the fraction of unique TCRs that were SARS-CoV-2-associated. Depth was defined as the fraction of total T cells that were SARS-CoV-2-associated. Using the MIRA data, each spike-specific TCR was mapped to the spike region that the TCR reacts to and placed in a CD4 or CD8 class. Log10-transformed breadth and depth values were compared by one-way ANOVA with Sidak's multiple comparisons tests. This immuneACCESS table, as held by TCRdb, lists in-frame sequences with V and J called but not all clones. Of the missing ones, under half trace to an unresolved V gene in checked studies; the others have no known cause. V and J calls and clone size follow that table, whereas D and trimming were derived from the DNA. This sample holds roughly 120,000 clones; around 87% were observed only once. The ten largest clones capture less than 4.5% of the sample.

From a lookup of the germline V gene, CDR1 and CDR2 are SGHTA and FQGNSA. Trimming accounts for 2 bases at V and 4 bases at J, while the number of junction bases matched to no gene is 6. The CDR3 holds 17 amino acids from the cysteine to the phenylalanine. The only DNA kept is the CDR3, 51 bases in frame from the first base. Sequencing was performed on peripheral blood, taken 28 days after the second AZD1222 dose. The sequence was obtained from an adult who received the AZD1222 COVID-19 vaccine. Recombination joined TRBV7-2 with TRBJ2-6, and TRBD2 matches 9 of the central bases. The CDR3 protein is CASSLLLAGVGANVLTF. The nucleotide sequence reads as follows: TGTGCCAGCAGCTTACTATTAGCGGGGGTCGGGGCCAACGTCCTGACTTTC.